This paragraph covers one TCR beta chain sequence. The target antigen is unknown. The data originate from a study of cytomegalovirus exposure and HLA in healthy donors. Whole-study results and caveats: The authors enumerated around 150 TCR beta chains as linked to cytomegalovirus. It was found in a later analysis that first-cohort TCR clusters tended to co-occur in the 100 to 150 validation repertoires.

Profiled with immunoSEQ multiplex PCR; TCRdb holds only in-frame clones, not every one. There are 100,000 or so clones in the sample; about 88% occur only once, and about 6% lies in the top ten. The validation cohort, a group of 90 to 150 subjects, included the donors and was separate from the roughly 700-subject first cohort. The sequence was collected from a man aged 18 to 30 in good health and CMV-seropositive. The sequencing sample was made of PBMCs.

Here the CDR3 DNA reads TGTGCCAGCAGCTCGTCAGTCAACAATGAGCAGTTCTTC. It encodes CASSSSVNNEQFF. This chain uses TRBV7-2 with TRBJ2-1; D is unresolved. Germline V gene lookup returns CDR1 SGHTA and CDR2 FQGNSA. The CDR3 covers 13 residues. Trimming removed 4 bases at V and 5 bases at J, with 9 bases between.